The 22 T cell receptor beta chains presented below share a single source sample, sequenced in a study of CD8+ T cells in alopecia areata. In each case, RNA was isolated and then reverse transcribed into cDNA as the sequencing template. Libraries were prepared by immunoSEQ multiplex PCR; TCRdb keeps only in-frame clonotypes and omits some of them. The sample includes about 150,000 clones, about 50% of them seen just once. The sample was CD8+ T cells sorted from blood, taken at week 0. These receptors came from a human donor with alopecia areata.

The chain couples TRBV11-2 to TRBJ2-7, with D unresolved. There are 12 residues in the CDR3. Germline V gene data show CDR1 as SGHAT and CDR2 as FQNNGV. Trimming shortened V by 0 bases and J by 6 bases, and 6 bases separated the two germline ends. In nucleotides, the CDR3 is TGTGCCAGCAGCTTAGATCAGTCCGAGCAGTACTTC. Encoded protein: CASSLDQSEQYF.

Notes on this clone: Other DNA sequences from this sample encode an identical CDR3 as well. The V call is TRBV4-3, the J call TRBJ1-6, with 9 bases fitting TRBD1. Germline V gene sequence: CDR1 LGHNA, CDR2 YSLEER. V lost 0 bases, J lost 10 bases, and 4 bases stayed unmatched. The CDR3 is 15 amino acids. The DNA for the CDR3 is TGCGCCAGCAGCCAAGACGGGACAGGGAACTCACCCCTCCACTTT. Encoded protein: CASSQDGTGNSPLHF.

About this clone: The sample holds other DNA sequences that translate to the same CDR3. The CDR3 DNA follows: TGTGCCTGGAGGGCAGGTTTGAACACTGAAGCTTTCTTT. This encodes CAWRAGLNTEAFF. This chain joins TRBV30 and TRBJ1-1, with D unresolved. From germline, CDR1 is GTSNPN and CDR2 SVGIG (reference sequence). The CDR3 consists of 13 residues. With 3 bases removed from V and 0 bases from J, the gap between germline ends came to 8 bases.

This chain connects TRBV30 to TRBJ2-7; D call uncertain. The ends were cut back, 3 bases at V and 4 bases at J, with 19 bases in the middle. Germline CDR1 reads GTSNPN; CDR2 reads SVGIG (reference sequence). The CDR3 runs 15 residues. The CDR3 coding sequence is TGTGCCTGGAGCCTGTACGGAGTTACGAAATACGAGCAGTACTTC. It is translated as CAWSLYGVTKYEQYF.

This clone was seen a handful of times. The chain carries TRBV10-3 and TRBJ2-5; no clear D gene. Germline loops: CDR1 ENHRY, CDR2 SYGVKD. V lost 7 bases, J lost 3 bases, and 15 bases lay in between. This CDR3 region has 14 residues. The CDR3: CAINPTNNKETQYF. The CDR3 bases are TGTGCCATCAACCCGACAAACAACAAAGAGACCCAGTACTTC.

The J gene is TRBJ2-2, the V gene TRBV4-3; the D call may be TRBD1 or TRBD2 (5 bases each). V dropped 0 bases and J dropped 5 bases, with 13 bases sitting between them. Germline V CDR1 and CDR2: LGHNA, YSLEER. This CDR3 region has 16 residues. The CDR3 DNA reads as TGCGCCAGCAGCCAAGATCGTGGGACGGGGACCGGGGAGCTGTTTTTT. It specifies CASSQDRGTGTGELFF.

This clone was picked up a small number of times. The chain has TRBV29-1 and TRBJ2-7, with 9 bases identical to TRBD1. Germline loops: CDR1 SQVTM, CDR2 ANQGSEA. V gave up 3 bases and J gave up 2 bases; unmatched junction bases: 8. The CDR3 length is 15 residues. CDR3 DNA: TGCAGCGTTGAGGGGGGACAGGGATATACCTACGAGCAGTACTTC. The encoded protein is CSVEGGQGYTYEQYF.

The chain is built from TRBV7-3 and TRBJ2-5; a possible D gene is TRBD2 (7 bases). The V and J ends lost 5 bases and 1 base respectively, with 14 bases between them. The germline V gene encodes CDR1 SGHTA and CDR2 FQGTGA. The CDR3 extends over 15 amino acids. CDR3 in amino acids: CASSLGGGPQETQYF. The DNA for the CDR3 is TGTGCCAGCAGCCTGGGCGGGGGCCCCCAAGAGACCCAGTACTTC.

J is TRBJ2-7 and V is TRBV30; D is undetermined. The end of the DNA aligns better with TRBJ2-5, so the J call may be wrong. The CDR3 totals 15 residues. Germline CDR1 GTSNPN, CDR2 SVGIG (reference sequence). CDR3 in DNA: TGTGCCTGGAGTAGGGAACAGCAAATTGGAGAGACCCAGTACTTC. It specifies CAWSREQQIGETQYF.

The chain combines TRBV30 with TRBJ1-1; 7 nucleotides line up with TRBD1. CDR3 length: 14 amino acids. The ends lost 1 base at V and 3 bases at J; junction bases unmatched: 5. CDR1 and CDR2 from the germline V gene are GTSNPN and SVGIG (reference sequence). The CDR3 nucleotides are TGTGCCTGGAGTGACAGGGGCCGCCACACTGAAGCTTTCTTT. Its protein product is CAWSDRGRHTEAFF.

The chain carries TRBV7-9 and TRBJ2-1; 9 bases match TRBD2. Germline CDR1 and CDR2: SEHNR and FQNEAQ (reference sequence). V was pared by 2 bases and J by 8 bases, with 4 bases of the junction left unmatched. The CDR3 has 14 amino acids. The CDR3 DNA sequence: TGTGCCAGCAGCTTAAGCGGGGGGATGGATGAGCAGTTCTTC. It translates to CASSLSGGMDEQFF.

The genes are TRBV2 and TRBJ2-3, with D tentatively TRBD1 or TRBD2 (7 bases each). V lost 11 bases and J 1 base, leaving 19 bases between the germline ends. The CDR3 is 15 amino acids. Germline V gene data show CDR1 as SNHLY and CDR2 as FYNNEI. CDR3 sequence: CALGQGGTRTDTQYF. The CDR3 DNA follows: TGTGCCCTCGGTCAGGGGGGGACCCGCACAGATACGCAGTATTTT.

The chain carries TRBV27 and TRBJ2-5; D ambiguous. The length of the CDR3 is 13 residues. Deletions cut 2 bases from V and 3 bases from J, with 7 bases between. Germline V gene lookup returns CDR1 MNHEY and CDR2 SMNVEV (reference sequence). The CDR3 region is CASSLDGEETQYF. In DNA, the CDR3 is TGTGCCAGCAGTTTAGACGGAGAAGAGACCCAGTACTTC.

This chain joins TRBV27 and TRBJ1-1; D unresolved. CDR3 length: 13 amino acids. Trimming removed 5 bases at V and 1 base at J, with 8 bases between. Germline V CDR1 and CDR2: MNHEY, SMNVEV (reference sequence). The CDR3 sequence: CASSPQRNTEAFF. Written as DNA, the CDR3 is TGTGCCAGCAGTCCCCAGAGGAACACTGAAGCTTTCTTT.

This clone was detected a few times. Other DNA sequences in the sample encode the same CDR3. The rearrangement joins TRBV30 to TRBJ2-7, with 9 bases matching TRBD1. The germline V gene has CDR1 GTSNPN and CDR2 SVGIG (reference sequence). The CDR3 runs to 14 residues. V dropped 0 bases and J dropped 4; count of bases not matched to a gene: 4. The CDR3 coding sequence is TGTGCCTGGAGTGTAGGACAGGGGTCGTACGAGCAGTACTTC. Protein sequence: CAWSVGQGSYEQYF.

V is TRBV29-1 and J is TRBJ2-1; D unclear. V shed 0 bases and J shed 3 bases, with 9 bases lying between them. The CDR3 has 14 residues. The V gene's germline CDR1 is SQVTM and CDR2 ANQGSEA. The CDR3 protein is CSVEDKSDYNEQFF. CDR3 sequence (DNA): TGCAGCGTTGAAGATAAATCTGACTACAATGAGCAGTTCTTC.

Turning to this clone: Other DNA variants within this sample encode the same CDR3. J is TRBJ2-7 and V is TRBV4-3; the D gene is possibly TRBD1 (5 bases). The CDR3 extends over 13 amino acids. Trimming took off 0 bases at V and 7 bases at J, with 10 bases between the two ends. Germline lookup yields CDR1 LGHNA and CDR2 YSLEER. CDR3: CASSQDGRDEQYF. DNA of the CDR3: TGCGCCAGCAGCCAAGATGGCAGGGATGAGCAGTACTTC.

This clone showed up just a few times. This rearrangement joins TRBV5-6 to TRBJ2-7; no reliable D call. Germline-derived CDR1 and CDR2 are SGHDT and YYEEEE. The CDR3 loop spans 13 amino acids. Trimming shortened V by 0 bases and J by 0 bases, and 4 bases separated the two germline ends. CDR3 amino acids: CASSLGNSYEQYF. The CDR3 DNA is TGTGCCAGCAGCTTGGGGAACTCCTACGAGCAGTACTTC. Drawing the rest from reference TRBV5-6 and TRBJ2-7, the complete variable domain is DAGVTQSPTHLIKTRGQQVTLRCSPKSGHDTVSWYQQALGQGPQFIFQYYEEEERQRGNFPDRFSGHQFPNYSSELNVNALLLGDSALYLCASSLGNSYEQYFGPGTRLTVT.

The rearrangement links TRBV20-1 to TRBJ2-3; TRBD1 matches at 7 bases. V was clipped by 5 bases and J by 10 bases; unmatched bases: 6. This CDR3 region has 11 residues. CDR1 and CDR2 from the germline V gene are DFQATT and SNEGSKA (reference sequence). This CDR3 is CSAPDRVAQYF. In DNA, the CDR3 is TGCAGTGCTCCCGACAGGGTCGCGCAGTATTTT.

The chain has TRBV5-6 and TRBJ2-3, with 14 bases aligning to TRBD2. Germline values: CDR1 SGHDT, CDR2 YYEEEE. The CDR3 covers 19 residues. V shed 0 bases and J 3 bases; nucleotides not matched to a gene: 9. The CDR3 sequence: CASSLAGLAGDVGTDTQYF. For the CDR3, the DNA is TGTGCCAGCAGCTTGGCGGGACTAGCGGGGGATGTGGGGACAGATACGCAGTATTTT.

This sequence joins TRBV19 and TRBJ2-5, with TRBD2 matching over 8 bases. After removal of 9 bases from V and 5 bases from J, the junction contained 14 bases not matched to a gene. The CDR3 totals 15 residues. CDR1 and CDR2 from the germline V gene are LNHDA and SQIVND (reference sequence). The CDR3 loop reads CASSPRGLVGETQYF. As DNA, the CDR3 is TGTGCCAGCAGCCCCAGGGGACTAGTCGGTGAGACCCAGTACTTC.

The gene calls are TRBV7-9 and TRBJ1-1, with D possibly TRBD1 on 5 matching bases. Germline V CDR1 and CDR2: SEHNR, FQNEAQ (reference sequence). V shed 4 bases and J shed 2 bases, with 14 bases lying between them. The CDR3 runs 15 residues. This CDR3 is CASSSARGSNTEAFF. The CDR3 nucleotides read TGTGCCAGCAGCTCCGCTAGGGGCTCTAACACTGAAGCTTTCTTT.